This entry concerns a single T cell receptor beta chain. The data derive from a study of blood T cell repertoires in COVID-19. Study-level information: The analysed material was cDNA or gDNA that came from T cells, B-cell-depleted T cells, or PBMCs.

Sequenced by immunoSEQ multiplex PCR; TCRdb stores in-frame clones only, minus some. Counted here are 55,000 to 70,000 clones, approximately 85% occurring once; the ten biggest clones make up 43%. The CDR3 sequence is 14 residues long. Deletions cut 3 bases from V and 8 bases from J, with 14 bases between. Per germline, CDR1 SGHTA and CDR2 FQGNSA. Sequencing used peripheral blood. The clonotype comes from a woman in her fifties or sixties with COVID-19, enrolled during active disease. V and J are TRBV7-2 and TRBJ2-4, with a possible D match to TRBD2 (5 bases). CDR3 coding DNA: TGTGCCAGCAGCTTTACCCAAGGAGGAGACATTCAGTACTTC. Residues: CASSFTQGGDIQYF.